This T cell receptor beta chain was profiled in a study of early T cells in non-severe SARS-CoV-2 infection. Points from the study as a whole: Matching results from VDJdb favored anti-spike CD8 responses, leaving private and CD4 specificities undetected.

This clonotype was counted many times. As yet, its antigen is unknown. Molecules of cDNA were individually given unique molecular identifiers that were attached to them. One entry per CDR3 protein, called by TCRdb with MiXCR from the 5' RACE reads. The sample has some 41,000 distinct CDR3 sequences, roughly 5.9% seen once. The sequenced sample consisted of whole blood. The sequence derives from an adult who was a healthcare worker with PCR-confirmed SARS-CoV-2 infection or an uninfected control (not recorded which).

The CDR3 protein is CSVEDRDRWYF. DNA of the CDR3: TGCAGCGTTGAAGACCGCGATCGGTGGTACTTC. This chain connects TRBV29-1 to TRBJ2-7; D is unresolved. Looked up from germline, CDR1 is SQVTM and CDR2 is ANQGSEA. The ends were cut back, 0 bases at V and 12 bases at J, with 12 bases in the middle. This CDR3 is built from 11 residues.